This TCR beta chain was obtained from a study of siplizumab effects on memory and regulatory T cells. Notes on the study in general: Suppressive function of proliferating Tregs from siplizumab cultures was not confirmed. Naive T cells were seemingly more diverse than memory cells, and major contributions to the alloresponse seemed to be made by them. Alloreactive sequences traceable to unstimulated CD4+ memory cells declined significantly under siplizumab. Among alloreactive clones, only a minor fraction mapped to unstimulated subsets.

Only in-frame clones appear in the TCRdb table, and some are missing; sequencing was by immunoSEQ multiplex PCR. The repertoire holds just over 40,000 clones, with about 89% as singletons. A note on this clone: Its specificity is not known.

This clonotype was sampled from a human donor in good health. Material for sequencing was naive CD4+ T cells sorted from blood.

CDR3 in amino acids: CASSRAGVVYEQYF. The CDR3 nucleotides are TGTGCCAGCAGCCGAGCGGGAGTAGTCTACGAGCAGTACTTC. The rearrangement links TRBV7-9 to TRBJ2-7; 8 bases map to TRBD2. The germline CDR1 and CDR2 sequences are SEHNR and FQNEAQ (reference sequence). The CDR3 consists of 14 residues. The junction had 6 bases not matched to a gene; V was cut back by 5 bases and J by 3 bases. The full variable domain, with the rest looked up from reference TRBV7-9 and TRBJ2-7, is DTGVSQNPRHKITKRGQNVTFRCDPISEHNRLYWYRQTLGQGPEFLTYFQNEAQLEKSRLLSDRFSAERPKGSFSTLEIQRTEQGDSAMYLCASSRAGVVYEQYFGPGTRLTVT.